Below are 7 T cell receptor beta chains sequenced from a single sample in a study of T cell repertoires in cytomegalovirus infection. TCRdb fed the reads into MiXCR, producing one record per CDR3 protein. The sample includes 150,000 to 200,000 distinct CDR3 sequences, 28% of them seen just once. Sequencing was performed on PBMCs. These receptors all stem from a human donor in good health (CMV status not recorded). Some clones in this sample may be carry-over from other donors' samples.

This clonotype was seen only a few times. This rearrangement joins TRBV5-5 to TRBJ2-6; no clear D gene. V lost 0 bases, J lost 0 bases, and 4 bases lay in between. The CDR3 has 15 amino acids. Germline V gene sequence: CDR1 SGHKS, CDR2 YYEKEE (reference sequence). The CDR3 DNA is TGTGCCAGCAGCTTGGAAGACTCTGGGGCCAACGTCCTGACTTTC. Encoded protein: CASSLEDSGANVLTF.

This clonotype has more than one count but fewer than ten. The gene calls are TRBV3-1 and TRBJ1-2; D unresolved. The ends were cut back, 5 bases at V and 4 bases at J, with 11 bases in the middle. The CDR3 has 13 residues. Germline V gene lookup returns CDR1 LGHDT and CDR2 YNNKEL (reference sequence). The CDR3 DNA reads as TGTGCCAGCAGCAACATTAGCTCCTATGGCTACACCTTC. Protein product: CASSNISSYGYTF.

This clonotype showed up just a few times. The rearrangement uses TRBV6-5 and TRBJ2-7; the D gene could be TRBD1 or TRBD2 (6 bases each). CDR3 size: 17 residues. From germline, CDR1 is MNHEY and CDR2 SVGAGI. With 5 bases removed from V and 5 bases from J, the gap between germline ends came to 25 bases. CDR3 amino acids: CASSTHKRTERGNEQYF. CDR3 in DNA: TGTGCCAGCAGTACACATAAAAGGACAGAACGGGGGAACGAGCAGTACTTC.

V gene TRBV7-2 combines with J gene TRBJ2-7, with D possibly being TRBD1 (5 bases). The germline V gene encodes CDR1 SGHTA and CDR2 FQGNSA. This CDR3 has 15 residues. V lost 0 bases, J lost 0 bases, and 9 bases lay in between. The CDR3 loop reads CASSLARQLSYEQYF. The CDR3 DNA reads TGTGCCAGCAGCTTAGCGAGACAGCTCTCCTACGAGCAGTACTTC.

This clonotype was detected ten times or more. The J gene is TRBJ1-4, the V gene TRBV7-2; D remains unclear. Germline CDR1 and CDR2: SGHTA and FQGNSA. V gave up 2 bases and J gave up 1 base, with 11 bases separating them. CDR3 length equals 16 residues. The CDR3 sequence is CASSLNPGGTNEKLFF. CDR3 coding DNA: TGTGCCAGCAGCTTAAATCCGGGAGGAACTAATGAAAAACTGTTTTTT.

This clonotype was observed a few times. This chain links TRBV20-1 with TRBJ2-7, with D unresolved. V was shortened by 1 base and J by 4 bases, with 11 bases between the two germline ends. The CDR3 loop spans 13 amino acids. In germline, CDR1 is DFQATT, CDR2 SNEGSKA (reference sequence). This CDR3 is CSARGRQRYEQYF. The CDR3 DNA sequence: TGCAGTGCTAGAGGACGCCAGCGTTACGAGCAGTACTTC.

The chain joins TRBV5-1 to TRBJ1-1, with TRBD1 as a possible D gene (6 bases). Germline V gene lookup returns CDR1 SGHRS and CDR2 YFSETQ. The V and J ends lost 0 bases and 7 bases respectively, with 13 bases between them. This CDR3 comprises 14 residues. The CDR3 protein is CASSLGGPGDEAFF. The CDR3 bases are TGCGCCAGCAGCTTGGGGGGCCCAGGGGATGAAGCTTTCTTT.